This T cell receptor (beta chain) comes out of a study of shared clonotypes between healthy human individuals. Study in general: For every donor, three CD4 naive, three CD4 memory, two CD8 naive and one CD8 memory plates were used.

Genomic DNA of every subset was divided equally among multiple immunoSEQ plates. Profiled with immunoSEQ multiplex PCR; TCRdb holds only in-frame clones, not every one. The sample includes hundreds of thousands of clones, approximately 97% of them seen just once. A note on this clone: The antigen remains unidentified.

General study points: Generally, naive subsets (rather than memory subsets) showed larger estimated richness.

Naive CD45RA+ and memory CD45RA-negative subsets were split from CD4+ cells. The CDR3 has 13 residues. Trimming removed 5 bases at V and 1 base at J, with 7 bases between. Per the germline V gene, CDR1 is SEHNR and CDR2 is FQNEAQ (reference sequence). The chain carries TRBV7-9 and TRBJ2-3; no clear D. This clonotype was obtained from a woman in her 30s in good health. The sequenced sample consisted of naive CD4+ T cells sorted from blood. Regarding subset: CD45RA+ positively selected. CDR3 loop: CASSGVGTDTQYF. The CDR3 DNA is TGTGCCAGCAGCGGGGTGGGCACAGATACGCAGTATTTT.